Below, 4 T cell receptor beta chains from the same sample are listed, as sequenced in a study of blood T cell repertoires in COVID-19. Method: immunoSEQ multiplex PCR; TCRdb's copy keeps in-frame clones and lacks some. The sample holds fewer than 400,000 clones, over 75% seen once. Source material: PBMCs or T cells enriched from blood (not recorded which). The receptors originated from a man aged 25 to 40 who had recovered from COVID-19.

V gene TRBV5-1 combines with J gene TRBJ2-5; no clear D. Per germline, CDR1 SGHRS and CDR2 YFSETQ. The CDR3 consists of 12 residues. V was pared by 7 bases and J by 4 bases, with 11 bases between. CDR3 region: CASGLQGETQYF. The CDR3, as DNA: TGCGCCAGCGGGCTACAAGGAGAGACCCAGTACTTC.

The rearrangement links TRBV6-5 to TRBJ1-3; no definite D call. Germline V gene lookup returns CDR1 MNHEY and CDR2 SVGAGI. The CDR3 consists of 15 residues. V dropped 8 bases and J dropped 2 bases, with 16 bases sitting between them. The CDR3 DNA follows: TGTGCCAGCGAGTCTCTCGACCGGGCTGGAAACACCATATATTTT. Protein sequence: CASESLDRAGNTIYF.

CDR3 residues: CASSQKQATKPQHF. In DNA form, the CDR3 reads TGTGCCAGCAGCCAAAAACAGGCTACAAAGCCCCAGCATTTT. The chain uses TRBV3-1 (or the pseudogene TRBV3-2) and TRBJ1-5; weak D call: TRBD1 (5 bases). V was trimmed by 2 bases and J by 8 bases, leaving 13 bases between them. Germline V CDR1 and CDR2: LGHDT, YNNKEL (reference sequence). The CDR3 extends over 14 amino acids.

The table lists this clone with a count of one. V and J are TRBV12-3 or TRBV12-4 and TRBJ2-7; 8 bases align to TRBD2. The CDR3 has 13 residues. The V and J ends lost 3 bases and 3 bases, in that order; junction bases with no gene match: 1. CDR3 sequence reads: CASSFGTSYEQYF. CDR3 sequence (DNA): TGTGCCAGCAGTTTCGGGACTAGCTACGAGCAGTACTTC.